This T cell receptor beta chain stems from a study of cytomegalovirus exposure and HLA in healthy donors. Per the germline V gene, CDR1 is KGHSH and CDR2 is LQKENI. The CDR3 runs 17 residues. The germline V and J ends were trimmed by 3 bases and 4 bases, with 21 bases remaining between them. PCR used 60 Vbeta primers and 13 Jbeta primers. Clones were sequenced by immunoSEQ multiplex PCR, and TCRdb holds only the in-frame ones, with some missing. This table lists roughly 50,000 clones. J is TRBJ2-5 and V is TRBV18, with a tentative D call TRBD1 (6 bases). This receptor was identified in a female donor in good health and CMV-seronegative. The sample consisted of PBMCs. CDR3 sequence reads: CASSPRIGTSKAETQYF. DNA of the CDR3: TGTGCCAGCTCACCGCGCATCGGGACATCCAAGGCAGAGACCCAGTACTTC.